A selection of T cell receptor beta chains follows, all from one sample in a study of blood T cell repertoires in COVID-19. Profiled with immunoSEQ multiplex PCR; TCRdb holds only in-frame clones, not every one. This table holds 40,000 to 50,000 clones, 90% found once. Sequencing input: peripheral blood. These receptors came from a man between 65 and 85 years old with acute or convalescent COVID-19. The CDR3 runs from the conserved cysteine through the conserved F or W. A D gene is named only where the DNA matches it firmly. The size field is filled for only some rows; it gives once, few, many or a size class.

NA | TRBJ1-4 | NA | TRBV2 | TGTGCCAGCATCCAACAGGTCACTGAAAAACTGTTTTTT | CASIQQVTEKLFF
NA | TRBJ1-4 | once | TRBV4-1 | TGCGCCAGCAGCCAAAGGGCAGGGGTGGGTAATGAAAAACTGTTTTTT | CASSQRAGVGNEKLFF
TRBD1 | TRBJ2-7 | few | TRBV5-6 | TGTGCCAGCAGCGACCCCGGGACAGGGGTCTACGAGCAGTACTTC | CASSDPGTGVYEQYF
TRBD1 | TRBJ1-1 | NA | TRBV5-1 | TGCGCCAGCAGCTCACAGGGGTTGGGCACTGAAGCTTTCTTT | CASSSQGLGTEAFF
TRBD1 | TRBJ1-2 | NA | TRBV11-1 | TGTGCCAGCAGCTTAGGGACAGGGTACTATGGCTACACCTTC | CASSLGTGYYGYTF
TRBD1 | TRBJ2-7 | NA | TRBV27 | TGTGCTGCCGGGGGGACAGGGGGCTACGAGCAGTACTTC | CAAGGTGGYEQYF
TRBD1 | TRBJ2-2 | NA | TRBV3-1/TRBV3-2 | TGTGCCAGCAGCCAAGAAACGGGTGGCGGGACAGGGCTATCTCGGGAGCTGTTTTTT | CASSQETGGGTGLSRELFF
TRBD1 | TRBJ1-1 | NA | TRBV10-3 | TGTGCCATCAACGGACAGGGCGGGGTGATGAACACTGAAGCTTTCTTT | CAINGQGGVMNTEAFF
NA | TRBJ1-5 | NA | TRBV3-1/TRBV3-2 | TGTGCCAGCAGCCAAGATGGGCAAAGCAAGCCGCATTTT | CASSQDGQSKPHF
TRBD1 | TRBJ1-5 | once | TRBV5-4 | TGTGCCTGGGGACAGGGGGCTGAACAGCCCCAGCATTTT | CAWGQGAEQPQHF
NA | TRBJ2-7 | NA | TRBV7-2 | TGTGCCAGCAGCTTAAGCAACTCCTACGAGCAGTACTTC | CASSLSNSYEQYF
NA | TRBJ2-6 | NA | TRBV29-1 | TGCAGCGTTGCGTACTCTGGGGCCAACGTCCTGACTTTC | CSVAYSGANVLTF
NA | TRBJ1-6 | NA | TRBV4-2 | TGTGCCAGCAGCCAAGAACTTGGCGGGGGGCTTTCACCCCTCCACTTT | CASSQELGGGLSPLHF
TRBD1 | TRBJ2-7 | once | TRBV30 | TGTGCCTGGACAGGAGGACAGGGGAATTACGAGCAGTACTTC | CAWTGGQGNYEQYF
NA | TRBJ1-2 | NA | TRBV7-3 | TGTGCCAGCAGCTTGGGGAGTCTCAACTATGGCTACACCTTC | CASSLGSLNYGYTF
TRBD1 | TRBJ2-7 | few | TRBV11-2 | TGTGCCAGCAGCCCACGGACAGGTGGGACCTACGAGCAGTACTTC | CASSPRTGGTYEQYF
NA | TRBJ2-3 | NA | TRBV2 | TGTGCCAGCAGTGAAAGCCCAGGGCGGACAGATACGCAGTATTTT | CASSESPGRTDTQYF
NA | TRBJ1-6 | NA | TRBV14 | TGTGCCAGCAGCCAACTTACTGGGGGGTATAATTCACCCCTCCACTTT | CASSQLTGGYNSPLHF
NA | TRBJ2-3 | NA | TRBV29-1 | TGCAGCGCTACCTCGGACTACTCTAGCACAGATACGCAGTATTTT | CSATSDYSSTDTQYF
TRBD2 | TRBJ2-1 | NA | TRBV19 | TGTGCCAGTAGTAAACTAGCGGGGGGAGCCGACTACAATGAGCAGTTCTTC | CASSKLAGGADYNEQFF
NA | TRBJ2-7 | NA | TRBV14 | TGTGCCAGCAGACCGGACGGGGCCTACGAGCAGTACTTC | CASRPDGAYEQYF
TRBD1 | TRBJ1-6 | NA | TRBV4-2 | TGTGCCAGCAGCCAAGTGGACAGGGGAAAGAATTCACCCCTCCACTTT | CASSQVDRGKNSPLHF
NA | TRBJ1-6 | NA | TRBV12-3/TRBV12-4 | TGTGCCAGCAGTTTAATGGGCAATTCACCCCTCCACTTT | CASSLMGNSPLHF
TRBD1 | TRBJ2-2 | NA | TRBV7-2 | TGTGCCAGCAGAGAAAGACAGGGGAACCTGTTTTTT | CASRERQGNLFF
NA | TRBJ1-1 | NA | TRBV6-6 | TGTGCCAGCAGTTACTCCGACACGGATGAAGCTTTCTTT | CASSYSDTDEAFF
NA | TRBJ2-1 | NA | TRBV11-3 | TGTGCCAGCAGCAACAGGGTTTTCAGCTCCTACAATGAGCAGTTCTTC | CASSNRVFSSYNEQFF
NA | TRBJ2-5 | NA | TRBV3-1/TRBV3-2 | TGTGCCAGTCGAGACACCCAAGAGACCCAGTACTTC | CASRDTQETQYF
TRBD1 | TRBJ1-3 | NA | TRBV28 | TGTGCCAGCAGACTGGGACAGCCGGGATCTGGAAACACCATATATTTT | CASRLGQPGSGNTIYF
TRBD2 | TRBJ2-1 | few | TRBV9 | TGTGCCAGCAGCCCACGGGGACTAAATGAGCAGTTCTTC | CASSPRGLNEQFF
NA | TRBJ1-2 | NA | TRBV18 | TGTGCCAGCTCACTGGGCACCCCGCAGGTTGACTATGGCTACACCTTC | CASSLGTPQVDYGYTF
TRBD1 | TRBJ1-1 | NA | TRBV9 | TGTGCCAGCAGCCCCGAGCAGGGGGTGAACACTGAAGCTTTCTTT | CASSPEQGVNTEAFF
NA | TRBJ1-4 | NA | TRBV7-2 | TGTGCCAGCAGCTACGACAGTGCAACTAATGAAAAACTGTTTTTT | CASSYDSATNEKLFF
TRBD2 | TRBJ2-1 | NA | TRBV5-1 | TGCGCGAGCTTGGGAGGGGATCCCAGGGAGGCCTCCTACAATGAGCAGTTCTTC | CASLGGDPREASYNEQFF
NA | TRBJ2-2 | NA | TRBV20-1 | TGCAGTGCTAGTGACGGGGAAGACACCGGGGAGCTGTTTTTT | CSASDGEDTGELFF
TRBD2 | TRBJ2-5 | NA | TRBV27 | TGTGCCAGCGGGACTAGCGACGAGACCCAGTACTTC | CASGTSDETQYF
TRBD2 | TRBJ2-7 | NA | TRBV5-1 | TGCGCCAGCAGCGTTTTGGCGGGGGGAACCTACGAGCAGTACTTC | CASSVLAGGTYEQYF
NA | TRBJ1-6 | NA | TRBV4-3 | TGCGCCAGCAGCCAAGATGGCAGCTCCTATAATTCACCCCTCCACTTT | CASSQDGSSYNSPLHF
TRBD1 | TRBJ2-2 | NA | TRBV28 | TGTGCCAGCGTCCAATTGACAGGGTTGGACACCGGGGAGCTGTTTTTT | CASVQLTGLDTGELFF
NA | TRBJ1-4 | NA | TRBV10-3 | TGTGCCATCAGTGAGGCAGGGAATGAAAAACTGTTTTTT | CAISEAGNEKLFF
TRBD1 | TRBJ1-2 | NA | TRBV2 | TGTGCCAGCAGTGAGATAGGGGGCGCGGGGTATGGCTACACCTTC | CASSEIGGAGYGYTF
NA | TRBJ2-6 | NA | TRBV27 | TGTGCCAGCAGTCCATATCAGGCTCCCGGGGCCAACGTCCTGACTTTC | CASSPYQAPGANVLTF
NA | TRBJ2-1 | NA | TRBV7-3 | TGTGCCAGCAGCTTAACGGGTGGCCGCGGCAATGAGCAGTTCTTC | CASSLTGGRGNEQFF
NA | TRBJ1-1 | NA | TRBV5-5 | TGTGCCAGCAGCTTGGAAGGGGGTTATAACGCTGAAGCTTTCTTT | CASSLEGGYNAEAFF
NA | TRBJ2-1 | NA | TRBV15 | TGTGCCACCAGCAGAGTTAGAATAGCCCTTTTATACTACAATGAGCAGTTCTTC | CATSRVRIALLYYNEQFF
TRBD1 | TRBJ1-2 | once | TRBV4-3 | TGCGCCAGCAGCCAAGGGGGACAGGGAACATATGGCTACACCTTC | CASSQGGQGTYGYTF
TRBD2 | TRBJ2-7 | once | TRBV18 | TGTGCCAGCTCACCACCGGCCCTAGCGGGGGGGCAAGTCGACGAGCAGTACTTC | CASSPPALAGGQVDEQYF
NA | TRBJ1-4 | NA | TRBV18 | TGTGCCAGCTCACGTTTTGGCTCAGTTAATGAAAAACTGTTTTTT | CASSRFGSVNEKLFF
NA | TRBJ1-6 | NA | TRBV19 | TGTGCCAGTAGTCCACGACAGTACTCCTATAATTCACCCCTCCACTTT | CASSPRQYSYNSPLHF
NA | TRBJ1-2 | few | TRBV5-5 | TGTGCCAGCAGCCCCGGGAGCAACTATGGCTACACCTTC | CASSPGSNYGYTF
TRBD1 | TRBJ1-5 | few | TRBV6-5 | TGTGCCAGCAGAGACAGGGGTGGCAATCAGCCCCAGCATTTT | CASRDRGGNQPQHF